Shown below are 29 T cell receptor beta chains from a single sample sequenced in a study of cytomegalovirus exposure and HLA in healthy donors (dated by TCRdb to about 2017). Libraries were constructed by the immunoSEQ multiplex PCR assay. For the multiplex PCR, a mixture combining 60 forward primers for TCR Vbeta segments and 13 reverse primers for TCR Jbeta segments was used. This immuneACCESS table, as held by TCRdb, lists in-frame sequences with V and J called but not all clones. Of the missing ones, under half trace to an unresolved V gene in checked studies; the others have no known cause. Counted in this sample were 150,000 to 200,000 clones; less than 90% of them appeared once. The ten biggest clones cover around 5.8% of the sample. The sample consisted of PBMCs. The receptor source for this set is a male donor in good health and CMV-seropositive.

The chain combines TRBV25-1 with TRBJ2-2, with 8 bases matching TRBD2. The CDR3 is made up of 14 amino acids. The J segment lost 5 bases and the V segment lost 7 bases, leaving 6 bases of the junction unmatched. Germline loops: CDR1 MGHDK, CDR2 SYGVNS. The CDR3 spells CASKPAGATGELFF. CDR3 DNA: TGTGCCAGCAAGCCAGCGGGAGCAACCGGGGAGCTGTTTTTT.

V usage is TRBV10-1 and J usage is TRBJ1-2, with a tentative D call TRBD1 (6 bases). Germline CDR1 and CDR2: WNHNN and SYGVQD (reference sequence). The CDR3 is made up of 15 amino acids. The V end was cut by 5 bases, the J end by 9 bases, with 22 bases between. The CDR3 protein is CASSTNRASYWCYTF. The CDR3 DNA reads as TGCGCCAGCAGTACGAACAGGGCCTCCTATTGGTGCTACACCTTC.

This chain connects TRBV28 to TRBJ2-1; 10 bases line up with TRBD2. Germline V CDR1 and CDR2: MDHEN, SYDVKM. Trimming at V came to 5 bases and at J to 7 bases, leaving 8 bases not matched to a gene. The CDR3 is 15 amino acids. The CDR3 DNA reads as TGTGCCAGCAGTAGCGTACTAGCGGGAACAAATGAGCAGTTCTTC. This encodes CASSSVLAGTNEQFF.

This clone was picked up one time. V gene TRBV7-9 combines with J gene TRBJ2-1; TRBD2 aligns across 13 bases. The junction had 8 bases not matched to a gene; V was cut back by 1 base and J by 8 bases. The CDR3 is made up of 17 amino acids. Germline CDR1 SEHNR, CDR2 FQNEAQ (reference sequence). CDR3 sequence reads: CASSLGGLAGFSHEQFF. The CDR3 coding sequence is TGTGCCAGCAGCTTAGGGGGACTAGCGGGATTTTCCCATGAGCAGTTCTTC.

The chain uses TRBV25-1 and TRBJ2-3, with D possibly being TRBD1 (6 bases). V was shortened by 4 bases and J by 2 bases, with 13 bases between the two germline ends. Germline V CDR1 and CDR2: MGHDK, SYGVNS. The CDR3 is made up of 15 amino acids. This CDR3 is CASSGGTTYTDTQYF. The CDR3 coding sequence is TGTGCCAGCAGTGGGGGGACAACCTACACAGATACGCAGTATTTT.

This chain joins TRBV19 and TRBJ2-5; 7 bases are a match to TRBD1. The DNA end lines up better with TRBJ2-7; the J call may be wrong. Germline V gives CDR1 LNHDA, CDR2 SQIVND (reference sequence). This CDR3 contains 15 residues. The chain's CDR3 is CASKTGTAEAYEQYF. The CDR3 DNA reads as TGTGCCAGTAAGACCGGGACAGCAGAAGCCTACGAGCAGTACTTC.

This chain uses TRBV6-6 with TRBJ2-2; no definite D call. Trimming pared 5 bases from V and 3 bases from J, leaving 10 bases between. The CDR3 is 14 amino acids. The V gene's germline CDR1 is MNHNY and CDR2 SVGAGI (reference sequence). CDR3 in amino acids: CASSPRSDTGELFF. For the CDR3, the DNA is TGTGCCAGCAGTCCGAGGTCCGACACCGGGGAGCTGTTTTTT.

V is TRBV5-1 and J is TRBJ2-7; 11 bases fit TRBD2. CDR1 and CDR2 from the germline V gene are SGHRS and YFSETQ. With 5 bases clipped from V and 2 bases from J, the junction kept 9 bases outside the gene matches. This CDR3 contains 16 residues. The CDR3 DNA reads as TGCGCCAGCAGGGGAGTGACTAGCGGGACTACCTACGAGCAGTACTTC. It yields the protein CASRGVTSGTTYEQYF.

The rearrangement joins TRBV10-3 to TRBJ2-3, with TRBD2 identical over 7 bases. V lost 4 bases and J lost 6; bases outside the gene matches: 16. This CDR3 region has 17 residues. The germline CDR1 and CDR2 sequences are ENHRY and SYGVKD. CDR3 residues: CAISARDLGREFDTQYF. CDR3 DNA: TGTGCCATCAGTGCGCGGGACTTGGGGCGGGAGTTCGATACGCAGTATTTT.

This chain links TRBV11-3 with TRBJ1-4; 8 nucleotides agree with TRBD1. The V segment lost 5 bases and the J segment 6 bases; nucleotides outside the gene matches: 8. This CDR3 is 15 amino acids long. Germline V gene data show CDR1 as SGHNT and CDR2 as YENEEA. The CDR3 DNA is TGTGCCAGCAGCGCTCCAGGGGGCGCGTATGAAAAACTGTTTTTT. Protein product: CASSAPGGAYEKLFF.

The chain has TRBV20-1 and TRBJ1-2; no clear D gene. Germline V gene lookup returns CDR1 DFQATT and CDR2 SNEGSKA (reference sequence). The CDR3 has 11 residues. Trimming took 1 base from V and 5 from J, leaving 5 bases between them. The CDR3, as DNA: TGCAGTGCTAGAGGGGAGTATGGCTACACCTTC. It codes for CSARGEYGYTF.

This sequence joins TRBV19 and TRBJ1-5; TRBD1 matches at 9 bases. Germline CDR1 is LNHDA and CDR2 is SQIVND (reference sequence). This CDR3 has 16 amino acids. With 5 bases clipped from V and 4 bases from J, the junction kept 9 bases outside the gene matches. The CDR3 DNA reads as TGTGCCAGTAGTTACAGGGGGCCACGGCCTAATCAGCCCCAGCATTTT. Protein product: CASSYRGPRPNQPQHF. The full variable domain, with the rest looked up from reference TRBV19 and TRBJ1-5, is DGGITQSPKYLFRKEGQNVTLSCEQNLNHDAMYWYRQDPGQGLRLIYYSQIVNDFQKGDIAEGYSVSREKKESFPLTVTSAQKNPTAFYLCASSYRGPRPNQPQHFGDGTRLSIL.

The chain links TRBV6-6 to TRBJ2-1; D not certain. V was clipped by 5 bases and J by 8 bases, with 13 bases between them. This CDR3 contains 13 residues. The germline CDR1 and CDR2 sequences are MNHNY and SVGAGI (reference sequence). CDR3 nucleotide sequence: TGTGCCAGCAGTCCCCCGTCCCGGGATGAGCAGTTCTTC. Its translation: CASSPPSRDEQFF.

This clone appeared once. The J gene is TRBJ1-2, the V gene TRBV6-1; the D is unclear. Trimming took 3 bases from V and 1 from J, leaving 12 bases between them. The germline V gene has CDR1 MNHNS and CDR2 SASEGT. The CDR3 loop spans 15 amino acids. DNA for the CDR3: TGTGCCAGCAGTGACCACACGGAGGGTAACTATGGCTACACCTTC. This encodes CASSDHTEGNYGYTF.

This chain joins TRBV11-3 and TRBJ2-1, with 10 nucleotides matching TRBD2. CDR1 is SGHNT, CDR2 YENEEA, per germline. Trimming at V came to 8 bases and at J to 3 bases, leaving 10 bases not matched to a gene. The CDR3 extends over 16 amino acids. The CDR3 region is CASLLAGGGNYNEQFF. DNA of the CDR3: TGTGCCAGCCTTTTAGCGGGAGGTGGGAACTACAATGAGCAGTTCTTC.

As regards this clone: A read error may account for a junction end that differs from germline. The rearrangement links TRBV7-9 to TRBJ2-1; a possible D gene is TRBD2 (6 bases). Germline-derived CDR1 and CDR2 are SEHNR and FQNEAQ (reference sequence). The CDR3 has 13 amino acids. The CDR3 here is CSSSFIGAGEQFF. The DNA of the CDR3 is TGTTCCAGCAGCTTTATAGGGGCGGGGGAGCAGTTCTTC.

This clone was detected once. V gene TRBV27 combines with J gene TRBJ1-1, with 8 bases aligning to TRBD1. There are 13 residues in the CDR3. Germline V lookup: CDR1 MNHEY, CDR2 SMNVEV (reference sequence). After removal of 7 bases from V and 1 base from J, the junction contained 2 bases not matched to a gene. The CDR3 loop reads CASNTGGNTEAFF. CDR3 DNA: TGTGCCAGCAACACAGGGGGGAACACTGAAGCTTTCTTT.

The chain carries TRBV29-1 and TRBJ2-2; D ambiguous. The V end lost 5 bases, the J end lost 3 bases, and 4 bases lay between the germline ends. Germline values: CDR1 SQVTM, CDR2 ANQGSEA. The CDR3 has 11 amino acids. DNA for the CDR3: TGCAGCGTTTCGGACACCGGGGAGCTGTTTTTT. Protein: CSVSDTGELFF.

The chain joins TRBV11-2 to TRBJ2-7, with D unclear. This CDR3 spans 10 amino acids. Germline lookup yields CDR1 SGHAT and CDR2 FQNNGV. Trimming took 5 bases from V and 8 from J, leaving 7 bases between them. The CDR3 sequence is CASSAEKQYF. CDR3 nucleotide sequence: TGTGCCAGCAGCGCAGAAAAGCAGTACTTC.

A few counts support this clone. This chain connects TRBV6-5 to TRBJ2-1, with 7 positions matching TRBD2. CDR3 length equals 14 residues. Germline trimming cut 1 base from V and 5 bases from J; bases unmatched to any gene: 2. Germline CDR1 and CDR2: MNHEY and SVGAGI. This CDR3 is CASSYLLADNEQFF. CDR3 coding DNA: TGTGCCAGCAGTTACTTGCTAGCGGACAATGAGCAGTTCTTC.

The J gene is TRBJ2-7, the V gene TRBV4-3, with D possibly being TRBD2 (6 bases). The length of the CDR3 is 17 residues. Germline CDR1 is LGHNA and CDR2 is YSLEER. Trimming left V 1 base short and J 0 bases short, with 16 bases between. The CDR3 DNA sequence: TGCGCCAGCAGCCAAGCTAGGAGCGGGTGGAGCTCCTACGAGCAGTACTTC. Amino acids: CASSQARSGWSSYEQYF.

In regard to this clone: The sample contains more than one DNA sequence encoding this CDR3. The V gene is TRBV28, the J gene TRBJ2-7, with D possibly matching TRBD1 (5 bases). CDR1 and CDR2 (germline): MDHEN, SYDVKM. The length of the CDR3 is 14 residues. The germline V and J ends were trimmed by 6 bases and 1 base, with 13 bases remaining between them. CDR3 in amino acids: CASSSPGPSYEQYF. The DNA for the CDR3 is TGTGCCAGCAGCTCCCCAGGGCCTTCCTACGAGCAGTACTTC.

CDR3 protein: CASSIRQGRNTEAFF. In DNA form, the CDR3 reads TGTGCCAGCAGCATCCGACAGGGACGGAACACTGAAGCTTTCTTT. The chain joins TRBV7-8 to TRBJ1-1, with 7 bases matching TRBD1. The CDR3 is 15 residues long. CDR1 and CDR2 from the germline V gene are SGHVS and FQNEAQ. Losses at the gene ends were 5 bases for V and 1 base for J; bases not matched to a gene: 7.

This clone was counted once. The chain recombines TRBV7-2 with TRBJ2-7, with D possibly matching TRBD2 (5 bases). The CDR3 has 16 amino acids. Germline assignment: CDR1 SGHTA and CDR2 FQGNSA. The V end was cut by 5 bases, the J end by 5 bases, with 22 bases between. Here the CDR3 reads CASSNPYGLAVDEQYF. The CDR3 DNA is TGTGCCAGCAGCAACCCCTACGGCCTAGCTGTCGACGAGCAGTACTTC.

This chain connects TRBV29-1 to TRBJ2-1; perhaps TRBD2 as D (6 bases). From germline, CDR1 is SQVTM and CDR2 ANQGSEA. Between the trimmed V and J ends, which lost 4 bases and 9 bases, there was a span of 19 bases. The CDR3 is 14 amino acids. CDR3 DNA sequence: TGCAGCGTTGTATGGGAGGCGCCGGGCGTTGAGCAGTTCTTC. This codes for CSVVWEAPGVEQFF.

This rearrangement joins TRBV10-3 to TRBJ1-1; TRBD1 aligns across 9 bases. There are 13 residues in the CDR3. The trim removed 11 bases at V and 6 bases at J, leaving 10 bases unmatched. Germline loops: CDR1 ENHRY, CDR2 SYGVKD. The CDR3 is CAVSDRGVAEAFF. The CDR3 nucleotides read TGTGCCGTCTCGGACAGGGGAGTCGCTGAAGCTTTCTTT.

V gene TRBV7-6 combines with J gene TRBJ2-7; D might be TRBD1 (7 bases). V was shortened by 5 bases and J by 4 bases, with 18 bases between the two germline ends. This CDR3 comprises 15 residues. Germline V gene sequence: CDR1 SGHVS, CDR2 FNYEAQ. The chain's CDR3 is CASSGYRRGLYEQYF. The CDR3 nucleotides read TGTGCCAGCAGCGGGTATCGGAGGGGGCTATACGAGCAGTACTTC. Using reference TRBV7-6 and TRBJ2-7 for the parts outside the CDR3, the full variable domain is GAGVSQSPRYKVTKRGQDVALRCDPISGHVSLYWYRQALGQGPEFLTYFNYEAQQDKSGLPNDRFSAERPEGSISTLTIQRTEQRDSAMYRCASSGYRRGLYEQYFGPGTRLTVT.

Details on this clone: The junction does not match germline at one end; this may be a read error. This rearrangement joins TRBV7-9 to TRBJ2-1, with 8 bases identical to TRBD2. Germline V gene data show CDR1 as SEHNR and CDR2 as FQNEAQ (reference sequence). This CDR3 contains 16 residues. The CDR3 sequence is CSSSFGTRNSYNEQFF. CDR3 DNA: TGTTCCAGCAGCTTCGGGACTAGAAACTCCTACAATGAGCAGTTCTTC. Full variable domain (rest looked up from reference TRBV7-9 and TRBJ2-1): DTGVSQNPRHKITKRGQNVTFRCDPISEHNRLYWYRQTLGQGPEFLTYFQNEAQLEKSRLLSDRFSAERPKGSFSTLEIQRTEQGDSAMYLCSSSFGTRNSYNEQFFGPGTRLTVL.

This chain joins TRBV19 and TRBJ1-2; D remains ambiguous. Trimming took 6 bases from V and 8 from J, leaving 16 bases between them. This CDR3 has 13 amino acids. Germline V gene sequence: CDR1 LNHDA, CDR2 SQIVND (reference sequence). The CDR3 loop is CASSRPGSGGYTF. The CDR3 DNA follows: TGTGCCAGTAGCCGGCCCGGGTCTGGAGGCTACACCTTC.